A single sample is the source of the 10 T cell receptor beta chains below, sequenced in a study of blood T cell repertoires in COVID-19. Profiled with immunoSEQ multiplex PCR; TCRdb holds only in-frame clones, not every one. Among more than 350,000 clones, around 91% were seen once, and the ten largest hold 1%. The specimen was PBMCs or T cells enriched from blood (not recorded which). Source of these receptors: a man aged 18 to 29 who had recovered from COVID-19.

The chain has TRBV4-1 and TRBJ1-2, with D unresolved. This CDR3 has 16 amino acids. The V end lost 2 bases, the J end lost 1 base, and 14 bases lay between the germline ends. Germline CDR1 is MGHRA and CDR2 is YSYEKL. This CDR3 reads CASSQNTQFNNYGYTF. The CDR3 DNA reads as TGCGCCAGCAGCCAAAATACACAGTTTAATAACTATGGCTACACCTTC.

The CDR3 sequence is CASSFRRTSTDTQYF. Written as DNA, the CDR3 is TGCGCCAGCAGCTTCCGACGGACTAGCACAGATACGCAGTATTTT. The rearrangement links TRBV5-1 to TRBJ2-3, with D possibly matching TRBD2 (5 bases). CDR1 is SGHRS and CDR2 is YFSETQ in the germline V gene. CDR3 length: 15 residues. V was trimmed by 2 bases and J by 0 bases, leaving 10 bases between them.

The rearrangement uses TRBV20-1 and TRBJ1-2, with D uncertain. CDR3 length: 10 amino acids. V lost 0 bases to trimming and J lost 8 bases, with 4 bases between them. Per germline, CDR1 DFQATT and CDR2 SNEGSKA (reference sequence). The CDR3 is CSAREEGYTF. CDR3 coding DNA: TGCAGTGCTAGAGAGGAGGGCTACACCTTC.

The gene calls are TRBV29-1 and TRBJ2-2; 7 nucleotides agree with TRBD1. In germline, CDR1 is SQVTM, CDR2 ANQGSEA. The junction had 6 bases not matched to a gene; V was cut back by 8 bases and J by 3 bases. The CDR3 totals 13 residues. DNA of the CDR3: TGCAGCCAACGGGACAGCTACACCGGGGAGCTGTTTTTT. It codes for CSQRDSYTGELFF.

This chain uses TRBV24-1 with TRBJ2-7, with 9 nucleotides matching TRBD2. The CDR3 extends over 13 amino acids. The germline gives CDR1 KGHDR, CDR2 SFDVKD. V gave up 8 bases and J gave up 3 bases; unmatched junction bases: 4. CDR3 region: CATTDSGSYEQYF. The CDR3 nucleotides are TGTGCCACCACGGATAGCGGGAGCTACGAGCAGTACTTC.

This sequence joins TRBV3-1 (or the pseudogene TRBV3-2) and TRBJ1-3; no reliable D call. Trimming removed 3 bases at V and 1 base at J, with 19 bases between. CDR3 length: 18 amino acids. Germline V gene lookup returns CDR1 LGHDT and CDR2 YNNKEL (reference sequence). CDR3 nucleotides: TGTGCCAGCAGCCATGACTTTCCGGGTATGAGGTCTGGAAACACCATATATTTT. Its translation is CASSHDFPGMRSGNTIYF.

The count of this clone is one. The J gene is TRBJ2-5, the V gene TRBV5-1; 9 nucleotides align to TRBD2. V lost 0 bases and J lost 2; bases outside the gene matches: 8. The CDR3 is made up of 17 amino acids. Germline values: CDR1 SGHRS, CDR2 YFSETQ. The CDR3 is CASSLAQSSGRQETQYF. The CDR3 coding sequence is TGCGCCAGCAGCTTGGCTCAGAGTAGCGGGAGACAAGAGACCCAGTACTTC.

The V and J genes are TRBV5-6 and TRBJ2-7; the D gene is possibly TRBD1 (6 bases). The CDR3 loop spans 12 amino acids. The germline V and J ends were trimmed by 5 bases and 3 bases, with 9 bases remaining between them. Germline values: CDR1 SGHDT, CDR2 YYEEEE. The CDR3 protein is CASRLQGYEQYF. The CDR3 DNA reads TGTGCCAGCAGATTACAGGGCTACGAGCAGTACTTC. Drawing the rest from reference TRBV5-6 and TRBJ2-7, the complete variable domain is DAGVTQSPTHLIKTRGQQVTLRCSPKSGHDTVSWYQQALGQGPQFIFQYYEEEERQRGNFPDRFSGHQFPNYSSELNVNALLLGDSALYLCASRLQGYEQYFGPGTRLTVT.

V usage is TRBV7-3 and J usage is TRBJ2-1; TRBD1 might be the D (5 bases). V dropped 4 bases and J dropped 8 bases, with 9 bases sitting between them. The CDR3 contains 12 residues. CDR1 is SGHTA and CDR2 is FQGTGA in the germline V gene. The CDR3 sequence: CASSSQGHEQFF. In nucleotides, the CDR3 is TGTGCCAGCAGCTCCCAGGGTCATGAGCAGTTCTTC. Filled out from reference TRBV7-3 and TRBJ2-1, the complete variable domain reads GAGVSQTPSNKVTEKGKYVELRCDPISGHTALYWYRQSLGQGPEFLIYFQGTGAADDSGLPNDRFFAVRPEGSVSTLKIQRTERGDSAVYLCASSSQGHEQFFGPGTRLTVL.

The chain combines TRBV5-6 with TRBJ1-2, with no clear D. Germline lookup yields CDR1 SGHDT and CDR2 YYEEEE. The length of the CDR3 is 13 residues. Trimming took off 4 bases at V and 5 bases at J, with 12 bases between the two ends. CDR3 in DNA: TGTGCCAGCAGCGCTAGAGGGTATTATGGCTACACCTTC. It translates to CASSARGYYGYTF.